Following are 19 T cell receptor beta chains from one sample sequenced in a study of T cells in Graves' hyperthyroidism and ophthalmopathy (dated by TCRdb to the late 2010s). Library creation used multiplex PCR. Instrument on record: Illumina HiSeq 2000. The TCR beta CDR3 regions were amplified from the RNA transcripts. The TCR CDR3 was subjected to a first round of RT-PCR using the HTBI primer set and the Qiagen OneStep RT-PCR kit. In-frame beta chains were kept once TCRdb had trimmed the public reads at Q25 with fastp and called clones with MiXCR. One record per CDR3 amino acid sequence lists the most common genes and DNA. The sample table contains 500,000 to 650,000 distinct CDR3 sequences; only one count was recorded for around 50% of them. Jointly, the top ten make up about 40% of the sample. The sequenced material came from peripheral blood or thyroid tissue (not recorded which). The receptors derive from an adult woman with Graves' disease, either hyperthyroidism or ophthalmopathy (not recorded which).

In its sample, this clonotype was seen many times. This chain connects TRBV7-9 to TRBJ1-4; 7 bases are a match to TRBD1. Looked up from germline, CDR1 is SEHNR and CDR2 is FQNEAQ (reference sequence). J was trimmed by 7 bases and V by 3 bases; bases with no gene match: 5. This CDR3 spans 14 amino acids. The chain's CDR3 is CASSLEGAAEKLFF. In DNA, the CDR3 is TGTGCCAGCAGCTTGGAGGGGGCGGCTGAAAAACTGTTTTTT.

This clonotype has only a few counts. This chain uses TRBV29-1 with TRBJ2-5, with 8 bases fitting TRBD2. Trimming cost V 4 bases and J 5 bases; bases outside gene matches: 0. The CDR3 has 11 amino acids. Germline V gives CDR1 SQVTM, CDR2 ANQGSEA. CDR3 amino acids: CSVAGGETQYF. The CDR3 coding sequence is TGCAGCGTTGCGGGGGGGGAGACCCAGTACTTC.

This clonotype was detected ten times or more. The CDR3 loop is CASSSRDRGRTEAFF. The CDR3 DNA reads TGTGCCAGCAGTTCCCGGGACAGGGGACGCACTGAAGCTTTCTTT. This chain connects TRBV6-6 to TRBJ1-1; 10 nucleotides agree with TRBD1. The CDR3 sequence is 15 residues long. CDR1 and CDR2 from the germline V gene are MNHNY and SVGAGI (reference sequence). V lost 4 bases and J lost 4; bases outside the gene matches: 6.

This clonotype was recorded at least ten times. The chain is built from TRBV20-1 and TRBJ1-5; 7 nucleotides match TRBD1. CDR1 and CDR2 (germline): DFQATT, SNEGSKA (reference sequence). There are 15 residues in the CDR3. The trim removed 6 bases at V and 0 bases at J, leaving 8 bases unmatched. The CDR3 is CSALRGGNSNQPQHF. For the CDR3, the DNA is TGCAGTGCCCTAAGAGGGGGCAATAGCAATCAGCCCCAGCATTTT.

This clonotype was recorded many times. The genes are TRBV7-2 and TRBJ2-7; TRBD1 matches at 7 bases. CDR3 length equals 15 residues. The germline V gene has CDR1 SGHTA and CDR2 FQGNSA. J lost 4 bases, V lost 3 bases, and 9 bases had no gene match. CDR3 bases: TGTGCCAGCAGCTTGAATTCTGAGGGGGCGTACGAGCAGTACTTC. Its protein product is CASSLNSEGAYEQYF.

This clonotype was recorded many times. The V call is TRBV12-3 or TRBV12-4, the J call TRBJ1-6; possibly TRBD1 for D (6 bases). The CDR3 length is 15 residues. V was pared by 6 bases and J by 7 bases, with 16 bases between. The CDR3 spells CASSPVIGGNSPLHF. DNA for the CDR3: TGTGCCAGCAGCCCTGTCATAGGGGGAAATTCACCCCTCCACTTT.

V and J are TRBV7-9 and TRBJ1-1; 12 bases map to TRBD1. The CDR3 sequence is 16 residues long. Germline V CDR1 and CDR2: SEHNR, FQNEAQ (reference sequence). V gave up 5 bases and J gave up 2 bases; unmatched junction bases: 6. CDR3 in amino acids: CASSPRDRGRNTEAFF. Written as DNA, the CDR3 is TGTGCCAGCAGCCCTCGGGACAGGGGGCGAAACACTGAAGCTTTCTTT.

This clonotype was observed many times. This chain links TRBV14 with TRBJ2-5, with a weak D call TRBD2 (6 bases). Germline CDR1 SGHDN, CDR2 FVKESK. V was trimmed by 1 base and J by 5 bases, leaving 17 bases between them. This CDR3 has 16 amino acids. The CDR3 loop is CASSQGFGTSPETQYF. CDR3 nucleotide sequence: TGTGCCAGCAGCCAAGGTTTTGGCACTAGCCCGGAGACCCAGTACTTC.

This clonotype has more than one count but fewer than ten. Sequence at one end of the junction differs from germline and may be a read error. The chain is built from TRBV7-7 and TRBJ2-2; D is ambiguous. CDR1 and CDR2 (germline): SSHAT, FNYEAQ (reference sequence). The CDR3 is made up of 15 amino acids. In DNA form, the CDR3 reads TGTGCTAGCAGCCGAGAGGTTTCGAACACCGGGGAGCTGTTTTTT. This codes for CASSREVSNTGELFF.

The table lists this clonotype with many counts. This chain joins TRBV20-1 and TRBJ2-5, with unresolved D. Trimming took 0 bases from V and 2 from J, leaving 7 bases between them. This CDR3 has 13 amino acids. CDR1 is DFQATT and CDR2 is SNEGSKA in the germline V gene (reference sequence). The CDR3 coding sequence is TGCAGTGCTAGAGATGTCGGTCAAGAGACCCAGTACTTC. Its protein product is CSARDVGQETQYF.

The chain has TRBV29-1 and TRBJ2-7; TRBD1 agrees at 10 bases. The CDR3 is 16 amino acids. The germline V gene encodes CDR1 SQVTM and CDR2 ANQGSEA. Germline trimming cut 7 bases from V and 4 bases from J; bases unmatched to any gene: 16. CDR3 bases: TGCAGCGCCGTCAAAGGACAGGGGGGAACAGTGTACGAGCAGTACTTC. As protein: CSAVKGQGGTVYEQYF.

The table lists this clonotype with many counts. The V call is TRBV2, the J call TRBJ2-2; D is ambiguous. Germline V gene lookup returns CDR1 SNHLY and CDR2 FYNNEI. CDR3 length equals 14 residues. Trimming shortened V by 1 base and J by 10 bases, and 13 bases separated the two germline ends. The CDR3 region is CASSEDGLQVELFF. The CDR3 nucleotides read TGTGCCAGCAGTGAAGACGGCCTTCAGGTGGAGCTGTTTTTT.

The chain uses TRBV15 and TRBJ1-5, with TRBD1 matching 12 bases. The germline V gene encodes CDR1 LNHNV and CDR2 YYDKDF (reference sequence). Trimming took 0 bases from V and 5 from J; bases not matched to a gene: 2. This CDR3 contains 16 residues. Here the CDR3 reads CATSRERDRGHQPQHF. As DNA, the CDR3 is TGTGCCACCAGCAGAGAACGGGACAGGGGGCATCAGCCCCAGCATTTT.

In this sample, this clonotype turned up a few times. The CDR3 region has the DNA TGCGCCACCCAGCGGGACACCAACAATGAGCAGTTCTTC. Amino acids: CATQRDTNNEQFF. The genes are TRBV10-1 and TRBJ2-1; a possible D gene is TRBD2 (7 bases). The CDR3 sequence is 13 residues long. Germline values: CDR1 WNHNN, CDR2 SYGVQD (reference sequence). With 10 bases removed from V and 5 bases from J, the gap between germline ends came to 15 bases.

CDR3 sequence (DNA): TGTGCCAGCAGCGTAGAAGACAGGGTTGGTGGCTACACCTTC. This encodes CASSVEDRVGGYTF. The rearrangement joins TRBV9 to TRBJ1-2; 7 bases line up with TRBD1. Germline trimming cut 0 bases from V and 7 bases from J; bases unmatched to any gene: 6. Germline CDR1 reads SGDLS; CDR2 reads YYNGEE. The CDR3 sequence is 14 residues long. Combining the CDR3 with reference TRBV9 and TRBJ1-2 gives the whole variable domain DSGVTQTPKHLITATGQRVTLRCSPRSGDLSVYWYQQSLDQGLQFLIQYYNGEERAKGNILERFSAQQFPDLHSELNLSSLELGDSALYFCASSVEDRVGGYTFGSGTRLTVV.

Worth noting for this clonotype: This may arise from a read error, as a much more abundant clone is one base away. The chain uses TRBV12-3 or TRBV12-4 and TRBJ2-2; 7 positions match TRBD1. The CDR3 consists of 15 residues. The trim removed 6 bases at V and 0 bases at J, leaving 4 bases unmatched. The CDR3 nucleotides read TGTGCCAGCAGCCACGGGACAGCGAACACCGGGGAGCTGTTTTTT. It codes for CASSHGTANTGELFF.

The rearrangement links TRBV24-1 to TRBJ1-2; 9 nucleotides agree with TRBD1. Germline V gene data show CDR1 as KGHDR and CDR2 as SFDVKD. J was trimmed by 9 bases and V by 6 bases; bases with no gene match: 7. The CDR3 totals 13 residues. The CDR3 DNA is TGTGCCACCAGTCAACAGGGGGCTAATAGCTACACCTTC. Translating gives CATSQQGANSYTF.

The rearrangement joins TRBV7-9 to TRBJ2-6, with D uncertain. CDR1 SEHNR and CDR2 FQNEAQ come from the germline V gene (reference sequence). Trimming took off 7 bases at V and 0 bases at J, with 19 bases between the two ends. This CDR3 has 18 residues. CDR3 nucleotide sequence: TGTGCCAGCACCAATGGATCAATCCTCCTCTCTGGGGCCAACGTCCTGACTTTC. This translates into CASTNGSILLSGANVLTF.

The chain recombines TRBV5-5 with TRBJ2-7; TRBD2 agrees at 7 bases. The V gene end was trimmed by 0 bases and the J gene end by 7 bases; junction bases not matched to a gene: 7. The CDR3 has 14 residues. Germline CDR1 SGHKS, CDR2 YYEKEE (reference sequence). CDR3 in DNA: TGTGCCAGCAGCTTGGAAGGACTAGGGATAGAGCAGTACTTC. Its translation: CASSLEGLGIEQYF.